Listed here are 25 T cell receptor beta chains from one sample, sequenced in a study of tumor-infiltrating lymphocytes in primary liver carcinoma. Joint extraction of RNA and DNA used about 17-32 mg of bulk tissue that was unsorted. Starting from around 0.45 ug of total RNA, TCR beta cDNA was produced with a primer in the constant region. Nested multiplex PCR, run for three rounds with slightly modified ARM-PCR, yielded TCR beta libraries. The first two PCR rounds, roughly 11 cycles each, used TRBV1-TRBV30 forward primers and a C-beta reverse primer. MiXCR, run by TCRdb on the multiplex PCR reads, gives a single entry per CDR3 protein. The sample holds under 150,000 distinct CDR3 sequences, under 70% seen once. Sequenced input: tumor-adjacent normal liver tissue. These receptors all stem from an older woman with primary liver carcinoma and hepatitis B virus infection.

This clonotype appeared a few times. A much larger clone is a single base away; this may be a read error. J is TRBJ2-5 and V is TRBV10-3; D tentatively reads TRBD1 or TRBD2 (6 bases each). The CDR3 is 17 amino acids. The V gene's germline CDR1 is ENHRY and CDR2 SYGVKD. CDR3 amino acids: CAISDPEGEAGLETQNF. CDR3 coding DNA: TGTGCCATCAGTGACCCCGAGGGGGAGGCTGGGTTAGAGACCCAGAACTTC.

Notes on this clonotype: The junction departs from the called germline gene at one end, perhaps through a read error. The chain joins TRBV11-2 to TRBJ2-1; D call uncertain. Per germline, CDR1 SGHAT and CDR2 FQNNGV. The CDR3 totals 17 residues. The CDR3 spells CASIFTPLRSSYNEQSF. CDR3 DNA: TGTGCCAGCATCTTTACCCCGCTGAGGAGCTCCTACAATGAGCAGTCCTTC.

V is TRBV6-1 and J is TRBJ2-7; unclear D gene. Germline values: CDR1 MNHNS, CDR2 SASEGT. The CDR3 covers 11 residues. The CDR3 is CSTQKAYEQYF. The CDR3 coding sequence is TGTTCCACCCAGAAGGCCTACGAGCAGTACTTC.

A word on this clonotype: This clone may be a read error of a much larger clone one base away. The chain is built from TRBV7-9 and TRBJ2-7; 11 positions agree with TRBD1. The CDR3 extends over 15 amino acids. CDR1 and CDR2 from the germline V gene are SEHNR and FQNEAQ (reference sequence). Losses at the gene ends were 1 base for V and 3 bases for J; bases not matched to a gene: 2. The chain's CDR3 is CASSLGTGGCYEQYF. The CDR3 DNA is TGTGCCAGCAGCTTAGGGACAGGGGGCTGCTACGAGCAGTACTTC.

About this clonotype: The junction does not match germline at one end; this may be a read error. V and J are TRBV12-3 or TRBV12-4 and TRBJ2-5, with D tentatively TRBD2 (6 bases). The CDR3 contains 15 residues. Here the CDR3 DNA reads TGTACCAGCATGGAGGGAATGGGCAGGGCTGAGACCCAGTACTTC. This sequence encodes CTSMEGMGRAETQYF.

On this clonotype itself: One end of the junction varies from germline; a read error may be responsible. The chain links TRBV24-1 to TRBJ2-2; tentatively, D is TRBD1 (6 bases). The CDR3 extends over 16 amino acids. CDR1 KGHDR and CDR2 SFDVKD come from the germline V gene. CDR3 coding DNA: TGTGCCACCAGTGATTTTTGGGGGCCGAACACCGAGGAGCTGTTTTTT. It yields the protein CATSDFWGPNTEELFF.

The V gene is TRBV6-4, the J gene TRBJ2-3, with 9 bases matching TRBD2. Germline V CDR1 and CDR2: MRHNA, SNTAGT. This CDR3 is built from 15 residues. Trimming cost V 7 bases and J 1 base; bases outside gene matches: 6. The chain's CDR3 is CASTLAGEGTDTQYF. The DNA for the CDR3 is TGTGCCAGCACCTTAGCGGGAGAGGGCACAGATACGCAGTATTTT.

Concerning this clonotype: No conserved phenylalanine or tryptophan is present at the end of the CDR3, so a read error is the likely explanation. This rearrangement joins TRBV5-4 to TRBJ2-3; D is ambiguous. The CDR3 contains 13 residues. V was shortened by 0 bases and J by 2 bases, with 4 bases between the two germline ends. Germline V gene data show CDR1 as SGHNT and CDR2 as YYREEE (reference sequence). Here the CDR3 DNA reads TGTGCCAGCAGCTTGGTTCCCACAGATACGCAGTATCTT. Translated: CASSLVPTDTQYL.

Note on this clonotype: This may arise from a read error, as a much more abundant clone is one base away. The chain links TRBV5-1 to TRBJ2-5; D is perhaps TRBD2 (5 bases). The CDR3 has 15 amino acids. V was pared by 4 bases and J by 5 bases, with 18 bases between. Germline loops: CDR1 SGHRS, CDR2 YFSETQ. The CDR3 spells CASSGPKGVRETQYF. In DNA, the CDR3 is TGCGCCAGCAGCGGCCCTAAGGGAGTCAGGGAGACCCAGTACTTC.

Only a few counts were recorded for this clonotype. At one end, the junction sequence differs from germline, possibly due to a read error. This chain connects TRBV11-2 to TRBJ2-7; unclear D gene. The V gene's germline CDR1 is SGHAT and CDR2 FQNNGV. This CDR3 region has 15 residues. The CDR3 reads CASSPQSVYAGEQYF. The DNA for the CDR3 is TGTGCCAGCAGCCCCCAAAGCGTATACGCTGGCGAGCAATACTTC.

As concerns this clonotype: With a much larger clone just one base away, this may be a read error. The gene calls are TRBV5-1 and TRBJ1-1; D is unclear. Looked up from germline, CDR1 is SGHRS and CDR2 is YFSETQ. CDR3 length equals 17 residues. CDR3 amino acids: CANSLDLLGESGTEAFF. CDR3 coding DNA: TGCGCCAACAGCTTGGATTTGCTCGGGGAATCTGGCACTGAAGCTTTCTTT.

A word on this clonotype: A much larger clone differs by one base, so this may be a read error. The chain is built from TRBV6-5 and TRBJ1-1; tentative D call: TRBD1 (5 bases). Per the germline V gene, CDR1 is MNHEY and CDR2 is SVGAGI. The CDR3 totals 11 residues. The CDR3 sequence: CVSTYGTEAFF. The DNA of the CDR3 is TGTGTCAGCACCTACGGGACCGAAGCTTTCTTT.

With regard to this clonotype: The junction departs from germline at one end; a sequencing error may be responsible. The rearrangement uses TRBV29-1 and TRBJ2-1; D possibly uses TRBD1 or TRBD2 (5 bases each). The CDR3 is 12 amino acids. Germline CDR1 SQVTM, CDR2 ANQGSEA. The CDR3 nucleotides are TGCAACGCCCTGGGACCGATCAATGAACAGTTCTTC. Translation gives CNALGPINEQFF.

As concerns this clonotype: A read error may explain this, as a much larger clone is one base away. The DNA of the CDR3 is TGCGGTGCCACCCTGGGGGAGGGGGACACCGGGGAGCTGTTTTTT. This encodes CGATLGEGDTGELFF. The V gene is TRBV20-1, the J gene TRBJ2-2; TRBD2 is a possible D gene (7 bases). CDR3 length equals 15 residues. Germline-derived CDR1 and CDR2 are DFQATT and SNEGSKA (reference sequence).

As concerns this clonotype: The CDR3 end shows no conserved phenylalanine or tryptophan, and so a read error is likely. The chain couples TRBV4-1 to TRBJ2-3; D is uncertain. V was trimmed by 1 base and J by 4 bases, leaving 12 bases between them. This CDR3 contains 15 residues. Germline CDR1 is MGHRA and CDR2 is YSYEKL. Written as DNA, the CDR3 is TGCGCCAGCAGCCAAGGCTACGCTTACGCAGATACGCAGTATTTA. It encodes CASSQGYAYADTQYL.

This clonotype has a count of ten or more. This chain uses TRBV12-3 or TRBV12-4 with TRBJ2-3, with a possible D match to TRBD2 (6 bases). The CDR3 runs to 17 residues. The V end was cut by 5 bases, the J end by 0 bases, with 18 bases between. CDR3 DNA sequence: TGTGCCAGCAGTCAAGGGCCGGGAGCTCAGAGCACAGATACGCAGTATTTT. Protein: CASSQGPGAQSTDTQYF.

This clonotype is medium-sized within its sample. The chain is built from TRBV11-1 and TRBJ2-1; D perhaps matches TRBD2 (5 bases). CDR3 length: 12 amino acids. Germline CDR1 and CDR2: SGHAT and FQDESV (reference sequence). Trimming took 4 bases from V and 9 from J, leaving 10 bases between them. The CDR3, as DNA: TGTGCCAGCAGCTGGGCAGAGGGTGAGCAGTTCTTC. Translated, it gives CASSWAEGEQFF.

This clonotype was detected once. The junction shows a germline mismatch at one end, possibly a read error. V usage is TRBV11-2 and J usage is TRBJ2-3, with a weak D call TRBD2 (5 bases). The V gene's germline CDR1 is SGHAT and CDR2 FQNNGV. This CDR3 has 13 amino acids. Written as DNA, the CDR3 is TGTACCAGCAGCTTAGATCGGGATTGTACGCAGTATTTT. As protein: CTSSLDRDCTQYF.

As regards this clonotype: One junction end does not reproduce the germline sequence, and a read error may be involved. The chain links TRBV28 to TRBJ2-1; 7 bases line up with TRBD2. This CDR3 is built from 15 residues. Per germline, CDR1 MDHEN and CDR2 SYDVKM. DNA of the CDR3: TGTGCCAGCAGTTCGCGGGAGTCGCCCTACAATGAGCAGTCCTTC. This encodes CASSSRESPYNEQSF.

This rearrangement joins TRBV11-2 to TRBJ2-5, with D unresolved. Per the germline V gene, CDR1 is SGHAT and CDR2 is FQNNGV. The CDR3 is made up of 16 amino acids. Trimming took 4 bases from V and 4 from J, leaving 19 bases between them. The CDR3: CASSYSHCSWRETQYF. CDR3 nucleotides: TGTGCCAGCAGCTACTCCCATTGTAGCTGGAGAGAGACCCAGTACTTC.

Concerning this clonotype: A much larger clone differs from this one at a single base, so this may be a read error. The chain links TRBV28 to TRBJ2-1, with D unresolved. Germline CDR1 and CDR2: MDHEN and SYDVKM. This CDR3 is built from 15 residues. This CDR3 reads CASGLYWRVGDEQFF. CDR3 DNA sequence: TGTGCCAGCGGTTTGTATTGGAGAGTGGGCGATGAGCAGTTCTTC.

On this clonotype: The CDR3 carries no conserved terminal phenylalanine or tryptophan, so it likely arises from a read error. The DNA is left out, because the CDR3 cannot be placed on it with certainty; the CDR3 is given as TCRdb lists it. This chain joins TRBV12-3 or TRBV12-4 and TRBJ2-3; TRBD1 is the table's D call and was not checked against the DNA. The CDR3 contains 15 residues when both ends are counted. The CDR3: CASNLRAGNTDTQNV.

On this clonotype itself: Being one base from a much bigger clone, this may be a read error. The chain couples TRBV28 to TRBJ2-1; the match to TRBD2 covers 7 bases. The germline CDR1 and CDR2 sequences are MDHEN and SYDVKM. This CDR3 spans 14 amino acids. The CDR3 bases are TGTGCCAGCCGTGGGGGGGACCCAAACAATGTGCAGTTCTTC. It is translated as CASRGGDPNNVQFF. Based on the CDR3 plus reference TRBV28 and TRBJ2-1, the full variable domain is DVKVTQSSRYLVKRTGEKVFLECVQDMDHENMFWYRQDPGLGLRLIYFSYDVKMKEKGDIPEGYSVSREKKERFSLILESASTNQTSMYLCASRGGDPNNVQFFGPGTRLTVL.

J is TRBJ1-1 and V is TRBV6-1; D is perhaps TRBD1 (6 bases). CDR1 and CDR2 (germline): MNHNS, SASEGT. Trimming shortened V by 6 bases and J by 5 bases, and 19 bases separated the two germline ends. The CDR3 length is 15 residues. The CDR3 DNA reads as TGTGCCAGCAGAGCCGTAAGGACAGTCATAACTGAAGCTTTCTTT. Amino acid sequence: CASRAVRTVITEAFF.

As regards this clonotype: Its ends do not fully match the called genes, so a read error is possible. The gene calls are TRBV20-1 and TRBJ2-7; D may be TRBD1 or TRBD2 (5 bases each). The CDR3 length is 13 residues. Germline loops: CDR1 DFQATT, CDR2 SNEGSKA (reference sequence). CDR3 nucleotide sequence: TGCAGTACTAGGACACCGGGCTCCTACGAGCAGTATTTC. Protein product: CSTRTPGSYEQYF.